Below are 15 T cell receptor beta chains sequenced from a single sample in a study of graft-versus-host responses after intestinal transplantation. Antigens of these TCRs are unknown. Some clones are missing from TCRdb's copy, which holds only in-frame ones; the method was immunoSEQ multiplex PCR. This table holds 65,000 to 100,000 clones, roughly 92% found once. This specimen was unstimulated CD8+ T cells sorted from spleen or lymph node cells, taken before transplant. These TCRs come from a human donor who was the organ donor for an intestinal transplant.

The V call is TRBV5-6, the J call TRBJ2-7; 7 positions agree with TRBD1. CDR3 length: 12 residues. CDR1 and CDR2 (germline): SGHDT, YYEEEE. J gave up 5 bases and V 4 bases, and 3 bases lay outside the gene matches. The CDR3 region is CASSETGNEQYF. Here the CDR3 DNA reads TGTGCCAGCAGCGAGACAGGGAACGAGCAGTACTTC.

The V call is TRBV5-6, the J call TRBJ2-7, with TRBD1 matching 8 bases. V was clipped by 3 bases and J by 1 base; unmatched bases: 0. CDR3 length equals 13 residues. From germline, CDR1 is SGHDT and CDR2 YYEEEE. CDR3 region: CASSWDRSYEQYF. CDR3 DNA: TGTGCCAGCAGCTGGGACAGGTCCTACGAGCAGTACTTC.

This chain links TRBV7-9 with TRBJ2-2; 7 bases align to TRBD2. CDR3 length: 13 residues. The germline CDR1 and CDR2 sequences are SEHNR and FQNEAQ (reference sequence). The trim removed 9 bases at V and 4 bases at J, leaving 5 bases unmatched. Written as DNA, the CDR3 is TGTGCCAGAACCGGGACTACCACCGGGGAGCTGTTTTTT. It specifies CARTGTTTGELFF.

J is TRBJ1-1 and V is TRBV5-4; maybe TRBD1 (6 bases). Trimming removed 2 bases at V and 5 bases at J, with 7 bases between. The CDR3 is 12 residues long. Germline CDR1 and CDR2: SGHNT and YYREEE (reference sequence). The CDR3 DNA reads as TGTGCCAGCAGCTTCACAGGGACTGAAGCTTTCTTT. Protein sequence: CASSFTGTEAFF.

This rearrangement joins TRBV28 to TRBJ2-3, with D possibly matching TRBD1 (6 bases). Deletions cut 3 bases from V and 3 bases from J, with 7 bases between. The CDR3 loop spans 13 amino acids. Germline-derived CDR1 and CDR2 are MDHEN and SYDVKM. CDR3: CASSFQGTDTQYF. The CDR3 DNA sequence: TGTGCCAGCAGTTTCCAGGGGACAGATACGCAGTATTTT.

The V and J genes are TRBV14 and TRBJ2-5; 8 bases fit TRBD1. Trimming removed 4 bases from V and 4 bases from J; junction bases left unmatched: 8. The CDR3 is 15 amino acids. The germline V gene has CDR1 SGHDN and CDR2 FVKESK. CDR3 coding DNA: TGTGCCAGCAGCCCTGGAAGCACAGGGGGAGAGACCCAGTACTTC. It codes for CASSPGSTGGETQYF.

The chain has TRBV30 and TRBJ1-2, with D maybe TRBD1 (5 bases). CDR3 size: 14 residues. Germline assignment: CDR1 GTSNPN and CDR2 SVGIG (reference sequence). The ends were cut back, 2 bases at V and 5 bases at J, with 15 bases in the middle. This CDR3 is CAWSTYGTEYGYTF. In DNA, the CDR3 is TGTGCCTGGAGTACCTACGGGACTGAATATGGCTACACCTTC.

This rearrangement joins TRBV19 to TRBJ1-2; the D gene is possibly TRBD1 (5 bases). There are 13 residues in the CDR3. Germline-derived CDR1 and CDR2 are LNHDA and SQIVND (reference sequence). Trimming pared 3 bases from V and 4 bases from J, leaving 9 bases between. The chain's CDR3 is CASSIGTFYGYTF. The CDR3, as DNA: TGTGCCAGTAGTATTGGGACTTTCTATGGCTACACCTTC.

The CDR3 here is CASTGGDYGYTF. The DNA for the CDR3 is TGTGCCAGCACCGGGGGGGACTATGGCTACACCTTC. The V gene is TRBV7-9, the J gene TRBJ1-2; D perhaps matches TRBD1 (5 bases). Per germline, CDR1 SEHNR and CDR2 FQNEAQ (reference sequence). The CDR3 totals 12 residues. V was clipped by 7 bases and J by 3 bases, with 9 bases between them. The complete variable domain, with remaining parts taken from reference TRBV7-9 and TRBJ1-2, reads DTGVSQNPRHKITKRGQNVTFRCDPISEHNRLYWYRQTLGQGPEFLTYFQNEAQLEKSRLLSDRFSAERPKGSFSTLEIQRTEQGDSAMYLCASTGGDYGYTFGSGTRLTVV.

The rearrangement joins TRBV12-2 to TRBJ2-2; the table's D call TRBD2 went unverified against the DNA. TRBV12-2 is recorded as a pseudogene. The CDR3 spans 16 residues. The CDR3, as DNA: TGTGCAAGTCGCTTAGCTCGCGGGGGTTTCACCGGGGAGCTGTTTTTT. This gives the protein CASRLARGGFTGELFF.

The chain uses TRBV4-3 and TRBJ2-1; tentative D call: TRBD2 (5 bases). Germline values: CDR1 LGHNA, CDR2 YSLEER. The CDR3 spans 18 residues. Deletions cut 4 bases from V and 9 bases from J, with 28 bases between. In nucleotides, the CDR3 is TGCGCCAGCAGCCCGGGCGGGCCCGCTATAATCCTGGGTGGTGAGCAGTTCTTC. Translating gives CASSPGGPAIILGGEQFF.

This clone was recorded once. The rearrangement links TRBV7-9 to TRBJ2-3; 8 bases map to TRBD1. Germline V CDR1 and CDR2: SEHNR, FQNEAQ (reference sequence). The CDR3 spans 17 residues. After removal of 5 bases from V and 3 bases from J, the junction contained 13 bases not matched to a gene. CDR3 sequence (DNA): TGTGCCAGCAGCCCTAAGGGACCGGGACAGGATACAGATACGCAGTATTTT. It yields the protein CASSPKGPGQDTDTQYF.

J is TRBJ2-2 and V is TRBV9; 8 bases line up with TRBD2. The CDR3 loop spans 17 amino acids. J gave up 0 bases and V 4 bases, and 8 bases lay outside the gene matches. Germline CDR1 reads SGDLS; CDR2 reads YYNGEE. The CDR3 reads CASSPKERGPNTGELFF. The CDR3 DNA reads as TGTGCCAGCAGCCCCAAGGAGCGGGGGCCGAACACCGGGGAGCTGTTTTTT.

The chain combines TRBV9 with TRBJ1-6, with 9 bases identical to TRBD1. The CDR3 has 15 residues. Germline V gene sequence: CDR1 SGDLS, CDR2 YYNGEE. After removal of 4 bases from V and 2 bases from J, the junction contained 1 base not matched to a gene. CDR3 in DNA: TGTGCCAGCAGCACAGGGGGCGCCTATAATTCACCCCTCCACTTT. This encodes CASSTGGAYNSPLHF. The full variable domain, completed using reference TRBV9 and TRBJ1-6, is DSGVTQTPKHLITATGQRVTLRCSPRSGDLSVYWYQQSLDQGLQFLIQYYNGEERAKGNILERFSAQQFPDLHSELNLSSLELGDSALYFCASSTGGAYNSPLHFGNGTRLTVT.

The genes are TRBV28 and TRBJ2-7; 7 bases match TRBD2. This CDR3 region has 12 residues. The germline gives CDR1 MDHEN, CDR2 SYDVKM. V lost 11 bases to trimming and J lost 2 bases; unmatched junction nucleotides: 6. Here the CDR3 reads CAASGVAYEQYF. In DNA, the CDR3 is TGTGCCGCCAGCGGGGTCGCCTACGAGCAGTACTTC.